The source of this T cell receptor beta chain is a study of blood T cell repertoires in COVID-19. V lost 4 bases, J lost 2 bases, and 11 bases stayed unmatched. This CDR3 is built from 17 residues. The germline V gene encodes CDR1 SGHRS and CDR2 YFSETQ. Methods used by the authors: Amplification of reference gene primers provided the estimated nucleated cell counts. The method was immunoSEQ multiplex PCR; TCRdb's version includes in-frame clones alone and lacks a portion of them. V, J and clone size are taken as reported in that table, and D and trimming were inferred from the DNA itself. The table has more than 200,000 clones, roughly 88% seen once.

This sequence was found in a woman in her 30s who had been exposed to COVID-19. The specimen sequenced was PBMCs or T cells enriched from blood (not recorded which). V usage is TRBV5-1 and J usage is TRBJ2-7; 11 nucleotides align to TRBD2. The CDR3 DNA follows: TGCGCCAGCAGCGGTACTAGCGGGAGAGACATTACCTACGAGCAGTACTTC. This gives the protein CASSGTSGRDITYEQYF.